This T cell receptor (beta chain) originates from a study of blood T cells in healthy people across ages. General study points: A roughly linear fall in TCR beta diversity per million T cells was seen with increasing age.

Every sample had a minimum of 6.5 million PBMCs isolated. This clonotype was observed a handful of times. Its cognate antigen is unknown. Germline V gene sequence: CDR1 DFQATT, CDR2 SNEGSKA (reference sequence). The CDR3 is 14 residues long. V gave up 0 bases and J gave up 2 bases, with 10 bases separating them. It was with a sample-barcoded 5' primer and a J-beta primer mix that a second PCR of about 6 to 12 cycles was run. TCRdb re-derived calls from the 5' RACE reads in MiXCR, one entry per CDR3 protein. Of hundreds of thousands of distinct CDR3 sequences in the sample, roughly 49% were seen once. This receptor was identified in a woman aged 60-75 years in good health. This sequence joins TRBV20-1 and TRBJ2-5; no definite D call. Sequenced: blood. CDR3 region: CSARDGYRQETQYF. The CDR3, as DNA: TGCAGTGCTAGAGATGGGTACCGACAAGAGACCCAGTACTTC.